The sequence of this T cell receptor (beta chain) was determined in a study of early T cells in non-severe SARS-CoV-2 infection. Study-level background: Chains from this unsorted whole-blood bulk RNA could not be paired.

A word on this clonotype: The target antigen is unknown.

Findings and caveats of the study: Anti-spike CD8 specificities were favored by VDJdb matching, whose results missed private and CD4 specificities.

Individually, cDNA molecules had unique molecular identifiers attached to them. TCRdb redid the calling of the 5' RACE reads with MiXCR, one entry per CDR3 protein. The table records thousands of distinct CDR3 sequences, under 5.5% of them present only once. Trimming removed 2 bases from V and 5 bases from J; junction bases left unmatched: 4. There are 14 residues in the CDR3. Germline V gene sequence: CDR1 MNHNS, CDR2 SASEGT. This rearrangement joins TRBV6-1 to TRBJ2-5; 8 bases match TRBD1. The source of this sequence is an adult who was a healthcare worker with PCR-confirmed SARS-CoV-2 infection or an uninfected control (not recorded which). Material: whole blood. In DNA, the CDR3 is TGTGCCAGCAGTGAATTACAGGGGGTGGAGACCCAGTACTTC. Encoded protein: CASSELQGVETQYF.